The rows below give T cell receptor beta chains drawn from one sample of a study of T-cell reconstitution after alpha-beta-depleted transplantation in children. In TCRdb, the PCR reads were re-called with MiXCR into one record per CDR3 protein. The profile shows about 340,000 distinct CDR3 sequences, about an eighth of them singletons. The sequenced sample was PBMCs, obtained from the stem cell graft. The receptors stem from a human donor who donated a stem cell graft to a child with Fanconi anemia. Both conserved end residues are part of each CDR3. A clone size is listed for some rows: how often the clone was seen (once, few, many), or a class if it is expanded.

cdr3_aa j_call clone_size v_call
CSAREGELEAFF TRBJ1-1 many TRBV20-1
CASSPPVYTGELFF TRBJ2-2 many TRBV7-9
CASSLSGDSGNTIYF TRBJ1-3 many TRBV28
CASTPGLLSNTEAFF TRBJ1-1 many TRBV25-1
CASSFRDSVYEQYF TRBJ2-7 many TRBV7-8
CASRMTGLGAEAFF TRBJ1-1 . TRBV12-3/TRBV12-4
CASSLVSRTDTQYF TRBJ2-3 . TRBV5-1
CASSQDTGSYNEQFF TRBJ2-1 many TRBV4-3
CASSLSGDQYF TRBJ2-4 many TRBV12-3/TRBV12-4
CASSLRGTEARQETQYF TRBJ2-5 many TRBV12-3/TRBV12-4
CASSLDYRKDIQYF TRBJ2-4 . TRBV18
CASSLGSGAHQDTQYF TRBJ2-3 few TRBV5-1
CASSRPDAYTGELFF TRBJ2-2 . TRBV27
CSAQDTLNTEAFF TRBJ1-1 few TRBV20-1
CASSFGSGGGDTQYF TRBJ2-3 . TRBV5-1
CSVATNALNTEAFF TRBJ1-1 few TRBV29-1
CASSLVGDANNEQFF TRBJ2-1 many TRBV5-6
CASSLGELPEAFF TRBJ1-1 few TRBV13
CASSFGGTGTDTQYF TRBJ2-3 . TRBV7-3
CASSQENSGNQYF TRBJ2-7 . TRBV14
CASSLRTGGMLTGELFF TRBJ2-2 . TRBV6-2/TRBV6-3
CSVDRGNTEAFF TRBJ1-1 many TRBV29-1
CASSLHSTFNTEAFF TRBJ1-1 many TRBV28
CASSPQGLAGTYEQYF TRBJ2-7 few TRBV7-8
CASSLGRYEQYF TRBJ2-7 many TRBV11-2
CASSLFGRAADTQYF TRBJ2-3 . TRBV12-3/TRBV12-4
CASDGTGRSTGELFF TRBJ2-2 few TRBV28
CASSQVGRAEAFF TRBJ1-1 . TRBV4-3
CASSYPGGPNTEAFF TRBJ1-1 few TRBV6-5
CSAGIYNEQFF TRBJ2-1 . TRBV20-1
CASSLTGSSSDNEQFF TRBJ2-1 many TRBV5-5
CASSPANRGLSTEAFF TRBJ1-1 . TRBV5-6
CASSQENPQGVLYGYTF TRBJ1-2 . TRBV4-1
CASPKRDGAVAFF TRBJ1-1 . TRBV6-1
CASSFGGMGYQETQYF TRBJ2-5 many TRBV5-5
CASSFAGGRNTGELFF TRBJ2-2 . TRBV12-3/TRBV12-4
CASSYGQVSYEQYF TRBJ2-7 . TRBV6-2/TRBV6-3
CASSQTRGGRQPQHF TRBJ1-5 . TRBV4-3
CATSDSSGGENEQFF TRBJ2-1 few TRBV24-1
CATSRDPGGTGNEQFF TRBJ2-1 few TRBV15
CASIPYSLLRTGGAFF TRBJ1-1 . TRBV28
CASSLSGLAGVDTQYF TRBJ2-3 . TRBV11-2
CASRTEPMEDTQYF TRBJ2-3 . TRBV5-1
CASSRIPADPLHF TRBJ1-6 few TRBV5-6
CASSKRPQAGTDTQYF TRBJ2-3 many TRBV5-5
CASSLEPQGAGTEAFF TRBJ1-1 . TRBV5-1
CASSDRASGGGSYNEQFF TRBJ2-1 . TRBV6-4
CSAMRGLVPSGNTIYF TRBJ1-3 many TRBV20-1
CASSSSTGDLVTDTQYF TRBJ2-3 . TRBV9
CARSRVNYGYTF TRBJ1-2 few TRBV30
CASSVGNYNTEAFF TRBJ1-1 few TRBV2
CASIPGQGSFRTDTQYF TRBJ2-3 few TRBV28
CASEGSGIYNEQFF TRBJ2-1 many TRBV6-2/TRBV6-3
CASSQEGGWGNEKLFF TRBJ1-4 . TRBV4-3
CASSQANEAFF TRBJ1-1 . TRBV3-1
CSASTSGVRETQYF TRBJ2-5 . TRBV20-1
CSAPQLRDSYGYTF TRBJ1-2 . TRBV20-1
CSARDTSRGIRYGYTF TRBJ1-2 few TRBV20-1
CASSFTGTSGYEQYF TRBJ2-7 . TRBV7-2
CASSYFSSGGYEQYF TRBJ2-7 many TRBV6-2/TRBV6-3